This TCR beta chain was sequenced in a study of long-term antiretroviral therapy in people with HIV (dated by TCRdb to between 2020 and 2023). Background on the whole study: The earliest samples were collected about a decade before the 2015 WHO recommendation for immediate ART, when ART was typically delayed until CD4 counts fell. A retrospective serial study tested whether changes in peripheral blood TRB repertoire composition and diversity were associated with ART initiation and durable HIV suppression. A total of roughly 200 cryopreserved PBMC samples came from 30 adults with confirmed HIV infection and were collected serially over a mean of roughly 6 years (range 1-12). Among the approximately 27 participants with HIV, approximately 10 were female. No cross-contamination during QIAcube processing turned up in test extractions that ran a monoclonal T-cell line alongside more than 30 polyclonal samples. The investigation overall reported the following: Expanded TRB clones identified before ART initiation dominated the repertoire across all time points, though the dominance fluctuated and decreased in many PLHIV after ART. Narrower CDR3 length ranges were observed in HIV repertoires than in controls, and an antigen-experienced repertoire with only a slight naive shift after ART was suggested by the network structure. Because pre-ART samples had limited cell numbers, unsorted PBMC were profiled rather than sorted CD4+ and CD8+ T cells. Samples dated from the mid-2000s to the late 2010s, and the ART regimens used may be less effective than current ones. Since PBMC availability was limited, sequencing covered only the TCR beta chain, with no alpha chain pairing. No data were available on ART adherence, viral resistance or therapy changes, limiting inferences about post-ART repertoire changes. A significant increase in TRB diversity was found to be associated with ART initiation, although TRB diversity was observed to remain significantly below that of transplant donor controls even after long-term ART.

Sequencing of the TRB variable region was done with the immunoSEQ hsTCRB v3.0 assay at survey level resolution. The targeted TRB sequencing depth was about 35,000-55,000 T-cell genomes per sample. An Illumina MiSeq with a v3 150-cycle kit was used to sequence the pooled TRB libraries. Per the authors' processing: Repertoire analysis was performed in R inside a reproducible Nextflow workflow that covered QC, data transformation and analysis. Custom analyses were implemented in LymphoSeq2, an R package for AIRR-Seq data exploration. A few samples yielding fewer than 5000 total TRB sequences were excluded, leaving approximately 190 analyzed HIV repertoires. Of the 188 retained HIV repertoires, over 55 were collected before and more than 120 after ART initiation. Repertoires were downsampled to 5000 TRB nucleotide sequences, with summary statistics averaged over 100 downsampling iterations. The analysis kept only TRB sequences whose CDR3 regions were at least seven amino acids long. Diversity was measured with a Shannon entropy-derived clonality score and the Gini coefficient. In the repertoire networks, any two of the top 5000 CDR3 amino acid sequences were connected whenever the two sequences differed by an edit distance of one. For TRB CDR3 amino acid sequences, GLIPH2 was used to predict antigen specificity groups and MHC restriction. To flag known CMV, EBV, HIV or tissue antigen associations, CDR3 amino acid sequences were matched against VDJdb and McPAS-TCR. Pre-ART, post-ART and control groups were compared with Wilcoxon signed-rank tests and Holm-Bonferroni correction. The clones in this table, taken by TCRdb from immuneACCESS, are in-frame only. Not every clone is retained; where verified, under half of the shortfall comes from an unresolved V gene, and the cause of the rest is unknown. V and J calls and clone size are as listed in that table; D and trimming were resolved from the DNA. This sample is represented by 30,000 to 35,000 clones; over 70% of them were singletons. The top ten constitute under 8.5% of the sample.

A note on this clone: Its antigen remains unidentified. No quality values exist for individual bases; no much larger clone is one base distant.

The germline V gene gives CDR1 as SNHLY and CDR2 as FYNNEI. V loses 5 bases of germline sequence and J loses 8 bases, and the interval between the two ends is 21 bases. There are 15 amino acids in the CDR3, from cysteine to phenylalanine inclusive. Just the 45-base CDR3 DNA is kept, in frame starting at base 1. Participants were included only if at least one PBMC sample before ART initiation and at least two post-ART samples were available. All participants with HIV were treated in the United States of America. Cryopreserved samples of about 0.95-10 million PBMC were thawed and washed before DNA extraction. At the time of the earliest PBMC sample for each participant with HIV, ages ranged from 23 to 54 years. PBMC samples were contributed by each participant from 1-4 timepoints before ART initiation and 2-8 timepoints after ART initiation, with a median of 7 samples. Serial HIV viral load, CD4+ T-cell count, ART history and demographic data were obtained for every participant. A Qiagen kit on a QIAcube was used to extract genomic DNA from unsorted PBMC, with samples processed in batches of 12.

The sample in question was unsorted PBMCs, obtained 3.1 years after starting antiretroviral therapy. This sequence uses TRBV2 and TRBJ1-1, with TRBD1 perhaps the D gene, on 5 matching bases. This clonotype originated in a woman aged 45-60 years with HIV. The bases read TGTGCCAGCAGTAACCAACATGGGGGTTTAGCAGAAGCTTTCTTT. This encodes CASSNQHGGLAEAFF. Full variable domain (CDR3 extended with the reference TRBV2 and TRBJ1-1 proteins): EPEVTQTPSHQVTQMGQEVILRCVPISNHLYFYWYRQILGQKVEFLVSFYNNEISEKSEIFDDQFSVERPDGSNFTLKIRSTKLEDSAMYFCASSNQHGGLAEAFFGQGTRLTVV.